Shown below are 18 T cell receptor beta chains from a single sample sequenced in a study of cytomegalovirus exposure and HLA in healthy donors. The primer mix had 60 Vbeta and 13 Jbeta primers. Only in-frame clones appear in the TCRdb table, and some are missing; sequencing was by immunoSEQ multiplex PCR. The table lists around 170,000 clones, less than 75% of them singletons, with about 1.4% in the top ten. Source material: PBMCs. These TCRs come from a girl aged 10-17 years in good health and CMV-seronegative.

This chain links TRBV5-4 with TRBJ2-7, with TRBD2 matching 13 bases. Looked up from germline, CDR1 is SGHNT and CDR2 is YYREEE (reference sequence). The CDR3 runs to 16 residues. V lost 4 bases and J lost 3; bases outside the gene matches: 7. Written as DNA, the CDR3 is TGTGCCAGCAGCACCCGACTAGCGGGGGGCCACTACGAGCAGTACTTC. Amino acid sequence: CASSTRLAGGHYEQYF.

This clone showed up just a few times. The chain has TRBV4-2 and TRBJ1-6, with unresolved D. V was trimmed by 0 bases and J by 10 bases, leaving 19 bases between them. This CDR3 is built from 17 residues. Germline CDR1 and CDR2: LGHNA and YNFKEQ. CDR3 DNA sequence: TGTGCCAGCAGCCAAGATCTACTGGACTCCGTCGGGTCACCCCTCCACTTT. Amino acid sequence: CASSQDLLDSVGSPLHF.

The chain couples TRBV27 to TRBJ1-1; D is uncertain. The CDR3 is made up of 13 amino acids. Germline V lookup: CDR1 MNHEY, CDR2 SMNVEV (reference sequence). Trimming pared 2 bases from V and 3 bases from J, leaving 7 bases between. CDR3 coding DNA: TGTGCCAGCAGTTTAAGCCAATACACTGAAGCTTTCTTT. Translating it yields CASSLSQYTEAFF.

CDR3 residues: CASSEGPRNTEAFF. Written as DNA, the CDR3 is TGTGCCAGCAGTGAGGGCCCTCGGAACACTGAAGCTTTCTTT. The J gene is TRBJ1-1, the V gene TRBV2; D gene ambiguous. From germline, CDR1 is SNHLY and CDR2 FYNNEI. This CDR3 is built from 14 residues. V lost 3 bases, J lost 1 base, and 9 bases lay in between.

The rearrangement links TRBV7-8 to TRBJ2-3, with a tentative D call TRBD2 (5 bases). The CDR3 is made up of 14 amino acids. Germline assignment: CDR1 SGHVS and CDR2 FQNEAQ. The V gene lost 3 bases and the J gene lost 5 bases, with 12 bases spanning the gap. CDR3 in DNA: TGTGCCAGCAGCTTCAGCCCCGGGGTAGATACGCAGTATTTT. Translating gives CASSFSPGVDTQYF.

The count of this clone is one. This chain connects TRBV5-1 to TRBJ2-7; D possibly corresponds to TRBD1 (7 bases). This CDR3 region has 13 residues. Germline CDR1 reads SGHRS; CDR2 reads YFSETQ. Trimming shortened V by 4 bases and J by 1 base, and 9 bases separated the two germline ends. The CDR3 is CASSAGQSYEQYF. For the CDR3, the DNA is TGCGCCAGCAGCGCGGGACAGTCCTACGAGCAGTACTTC.

The rearrangement uses TRBV2 and TRBJ1-4; 7 bases align to TRBD1. V shed 6 bases, J shed 6 bases, and the junction held 4 bases outside the gene matches. The CDR3 consists of 13 residues. Germline V CDR1 and CDR2: SNHLY, FYNNEI. CDR3 nucleotides: TGTGCCAGCAGCGGGACAGAGTATGAAAAACTGTTTTTT. Translation: CASSGTEYEKLFF.

The rearrangement links TRBV5-1 to TRBJ1-2; 8 bases line up with TRBD1. J gave up 7 bases and V 0 bases, and 2 bases lay outside the gene matches. This CDR3 spans 13 amino acids. Germline CDR1 and CDR2: SGHRS and YFSETQ. The CDR3 DNA is TGCGCCAGCAGCTTGGACAGGGGGGGTGGCTACACCTTC. Translation: CASSLDRGGGYTF. Drawing the rest from reference TRBV5-1 and TRBJ1-2, the complete variable domain is KAGVTQTPRYLIKTRGQQVTLSCSPISGHRSVSWYQQTPGQGLQFLFEYFSETQRNKGNFPGRFSGRQFSNSRSEMNVSTLELGDSALYLCASSLDRGGGYTFGSGTRLTVV.

V usage is TRBV2 and J usage is TRBJ2-7; D unresolved. CDR3 length: 13 amino acids. Germline lookup yields CDR1 SNHLY and CDR2 FYNNEI. V was cut by 4 bases and J by 5 bases, with 12 bases left in between. The CDR3 DNA follows: TGTGCCAGCAGTGTTTCCTATCCGGACGAGCAGTACTTC. Translated: CASSVSYPDEQYF. The full variable domain, with the rest looked up from reference TRBV2 and TRBJ2-7, is EPEVTQTPSHQVTQMGQEVILRCVPISNHLYFYWYRQILGQKVEFLVSFYNNEISEKSEIFDDQFSVERPDGSNFTLKIRSTKLEDSAMYFCASSVSYPDEQYFGPGTRLTVT.

The chain joins TRBV30 to TRBJ2-5; 8 bases fit TRBD2. With V trimmed by 3 bases and J by 1 base, 10 bases remained unmatched. Germline V gene lookup returns CDR1 GTSNPN and CDR2 SVGIG (reference sequence). The length of the CDR3 is 16 residues. The CDR3 DNA follows: TGTGCCTGGAGCAGCGGAACTAGCGGTCTCCAAGAGACCCAGTACTTC. Translating gives CAWSSGTSGLQETQYF.

This chain links TRBV4-1 with TRBJ2-6, with 10 bases that match TRBD2. The CDR3 consists of 18 residues. V trimming: 0 bases; J trimming: 5 bases; junction bases outside the gene matches: 7. Germline loops: CDR1 MGHRA, CDR2 YSYEKL. In DNA, the CDR3 is TGCGCCAGCAGCCAAGAGCTAGCGGGGGCCCTCTGGGCCAACGTCCTGACTTTC. This translates into CASSQELAGALWANVLTF.

This clone has a handful of counts. J is TRBJ1-1 and V is TRBV7-3; tentative D call: TRBD1 (6 bases). V dropped 5 bases and J dropped 4 bases, with 11 bases sitting between them. This CDR3 has 13 amino acids. Germline V CDR1 and CDR2: SGHTA, FQGTGA. CDR3 sequence: CASSPQGSTEAFF. In DNA form, the CDR3 reads TGTGCCAGCAGCCCTCAGGGGAGCACTGAAGCTTTCTTT.

This chain links TRBV5-6 with TRBJ2-2; D gene ambiguous. V shed 6 bases and J shed 1 base, with 13 bases lying between them. Germline lookup yields CDR1 SGHDT and CDR2 YYEEEE. The CDR3 is made up of 15 amino acids. The CDR3 region has the DNA TGTGCCAGCACCATACGGGTCTTGAACACCGGGGAGCTGTTTTTT. Its translation: CASTIRVLNTGELFF.

This chain joins TRBV27 and TRBJ1-5; 7 positions agree with TRBD1. V shed 5 bases and J 4 bases; nucleotides not matched to a gene: 8. The germline gives CDR1 MNHEY, CDR2 SMNVEV (reference sequence). The CDR3 length is 15 residues. The CDR3 region is CASSLRQGRNQPQHF. The CDR3 region has the DNA TGTGCCAGCAGTCTACGACAGGGTAGAAATCAGCCCCAGCATTTT.

The CDR3 DNA sequence: TGCGCCAGCAGGATGGGACACCAGAACACCGGGGAGCTGTTTTTT. As protein: CASRMGHQNTGELFF. The chain is built from TRBV5-1 and TRBJ2-2, with a possible D match to TRBD1 (6 bases). The V end was cut by 5 bases, the J end by 1 base, with 12 bases between. CDR3 length: 15 amino acids. CDR1 and CDR2 from the germline V gene are SGHRS and YFSETQ.

This rearrangement joins TRBV11-3 to TRBJ1-3; D ambiguous. Looked up from germline, CDR1 is SGHNT and CDR2 is YENEEA. This CDR3 is 14 amino acids long. Trimming shortened V by 3 bases and J by 0 bases, and 6 bases separated the two germline ends. As DNA, the CDR3 is TGTGCCAGCAGCTTGGGCCACTCTGGAAACACCATATATTTT. Encoded protein: CASSLGHSGNTIYF.

The chain combines TRBV27 with TRBJ1-5, with D tentatively TRBD1 (5 bases). Trimming took 2 bases from V and 7 from J, leaving 12 bases between them. The CDR3 has 14 residues. In germline, CDR1 is MNHEY, CDR2 SMNVEV (reference sequence). CDR3 amino acids: CASSLVTGDQPQHF. The DNA of the CDR3 is TGTGCCAGCAGTTTAGTGACGGGGGACCAGCCCCAGCATTTT.

Only one count was recorded for this clone. The J gene is TRBJ1-2, the V gene TRBV30; D is unclear. The CDR3 is 13 residues long. Per germline, CDR1 GTSNPN and CDR2 SVGIG (reference sequence). Deletions cut 3 bases from V and 7 bases from J, with 15 bases between. This chain's CDR3 is CAWRVDWWSGYTF. In DNA form, the CDR3 reads TGTGCCTGGAGGGTAGACTGGTGGTCTGGCTACACCTTC.